This record covers a single T cell receptor beta chain. Germline CDR1 GTSNPN, CDR2 SVGIG (reference sequence). The CDR3 contains 17 residues. V lost 3 bases to trimming and J lost 5 bases; unmatched junction nucleotides: 17. These data belong to a study of blood T cell repertoires in COVID-19. About the study: Sites in the United States, Italy and Spain provided acute and convalescent COVID-19 samples. T cells, B-cell-depleted T cells, or PBMCs provided the cDNA or gDNA that served as material.

Authors' data handling: The assay estimated nucleated cells by amplifying reference gene primers. Generated by immunoSEQ multiplex PCR, the TCRdb table keeps only in-frame clones and is missing some. D and trimming were read from the DNA, whereas the V and J calls and clone size are those reported in that table. This sample has some 200,000 clones, with under 85% found just once. This TCR came from a middle-aged woman with acute or convalescent COVID-19. V and J are TRBV30 and TRBJ1-2; 8 nucleotides align to TRBD1. Material: peripheral blood. CDR3 region: CAWSEAYPGTGHYGYTF. As DNA, the CDR3 is TGTGCCTGGAGCGAAGCGTACCCCGGGACAGGACATTATGGCTACACCTTC.